The 32 T cell receptor beta chains listed next were all sequenced from one sample in a study of blood T cell repertoires in COVID-19. The assay was immunoSEQ multiplex PCR, and TCRdb's table has in-frame clones only and misses some. Seen here are about 190,000 clones, 90% observed once, and the top ten hold approximately 0.62%. The specimen was peripheral blood. The receptors were gathered from a man aged 50 or older with acute or convalescent COVID-19.

The chain links TRBV5-4 to TRBJ2-2, with 9 bases aligning to TRBD2. The V segment lost 2 bases and the J segment 8 bases; nucleotides outside the gene matches: 10. CDR1 is SGHNT and CDR2 is YYREEE in the germline V gene (reference sequence). The CDR3 runs to 16 residues. CDR3 amino acids: CASSFPLGGGEGELFF. For the CDR3, the DNA is TGTGCCAGCAGCTTCCCACTAGGCGGGGGGGAAGGGGAGCTGTTTTTT. The variable domain in full, completed from reference TRBV5-4 and TRBJ2-2, reads ETGVTQSPTHLIKTRGQQVTLRCSSQSGHNTVSWYQQALGQGPQFIFQYYREEENGRGNFPPRFSGLQFPNYSSELNVNALELDDSALYLCASSFPLGGGEGELFFGEGSRLTVL.

V usage is TRBV4-3 and J usage is TRBJ2-2, with TRBD1 matching over 7 bases. Trimming at V came to 4 bases and at J to 0 bases, leaving 5 bases not matched to a gene. This CDR3 has 16 amino acids. Germline assignment: CDR1 LGHNA and CDR2 YSLEER. CDR3 in DNA: TGCGCCAGCAGCCTCCGGGACAGCCCGAACACCGGGGAGCTGTTTTTT. It specifies CASSLRDSPNTGELFF.

The chain couples TRBV12-3 or TRBV12-4 to TRBJ2-1, with 8 positions matching TRBD1. The ends lost 8 bases at V and 7 bases at J; junction bases unmatched: 7. The CDR3 contains 13 residues. The CDR3 loop reads CASGNRGYNEQFF. In DNA, the CDR3 is TGTGCCAGCGGAAACAGGGGGTATAATGAGCAGTTCTTC.

This rearrangement joins TRBV6-5 to TRBJ2-3; the match to TRBD2 covers 11 bases. Per the germline V gene, CDR1 is MNHEY and CDR2 is SVGAGI. The CDR3 runs 15 residues. After removal of 5 bases from V and 7 bases from J, the junction contained 8 bases not matched to a gene. CDR3 region: CASSRTSGGANTQYF. The CDR3 nucleotides read TGTGCCAGCAGTAGAACTAGCGGGGGAGCCAATACGCAGTATTTT.

CDR3 region: CASSQDPIWGRQETQYF. The DNA of the CDR3 is TGTGCCAGCAGCCAAGACCCTATTTGGGGGCGCCAAGAGACCCAGTACTTC. This chain links TRBV3-1 (or the pseudogene TRBV3-2) with TRBJ2-5, with D possibly TRBD1 on 6 matching bases. Germline lookup yields CDR1 LGHDT and CDR2 YNNKEL (reference sequence). Between the trimmed V and J ends, which lost 0 bases and 1 base, there was a span of 15 bases. There are 17 residues in the CDR3.

This clone showed up just once. The V call is TRBV4-1, the J call TRBJ2-5; weak D call: TRBD2 (5 bases). V was clipped by 0 bases and J by 0 bases, with 8 bases between them. The CDR3 covers 15 residues. Looked up from germline, CDR1 is MGHRA and CDR2 is YSYEKL. This CDR3 reads CASSQDGGYQETQYF. In nucleotides, the CDR3 is TGCGCCAGCAGCCAAGATGGCGGGTACCAAGAGACCCAGTACTTC.

V is TRBV7-6 and J is TRBJ1-1, with a tentative D call TRBD1 (6 bases). Germline CDR1 reads SGHVS; CDR2 reads FNYEAQ. This CDR3 contains 15 residues. Trimming shortened V by 1 base and J by 3 bases, and 12 bases separated the two germline ends. DNA of the CDR3: TGTGCCAGCAGCTTAGTGGGGGCAAGAGACACTGAAGCTTTCTTT. Residues: CASSLVGARDTEAFF.

Of note for this clone: This same CDR3 is encoded by further DNA sequences in the sample. V and J are TRBV27 and TRBJ2-2, with D uncertain. With 2 bases removed from V and 2 bases from J, the gap between germline ends came to 6 bases. Per the germline V gene, CDR1 is MNHEY and CDR2 is SMNVEV (reference sequence). The CDR3 contains 14 residues. The CDR3 protein is CASSLSLNTGELFF. CDR3 in DNA: TGTGCCAGCAGTTTAAGTCTAAACACCGGGGAGCTGTTTTTT.

J is TRBJ1-5 and V is TRBV29-1; D remains ambiguous. Per the germline V gene, CDR1 is SQVTM and CDR2 is ANQGSEA. Deletions cut 8 bases from V and 3 bases from J, with 8 bases between. The CDR3 consists of 11 residues. The CDR3 DNA reads as TGCAGCCTACGTCCCAATCAGCCCCAGCATTTT. It translates to CSLRPNQPQHF.

V gene TRBV9 combines with J gene TRBJ2-5; TRBD2 is a possible D gene (6 bases). The CDR3 totals 15 residues. Germline CDR1 reads SGDLS; CDR2 reads YYNGEE. Trimming shortened V by 4 bases and J by 6 bases, and 19 bases separated the two germline ends. The CDR3: CASSPTAGSSKTQYF. The CDR3 coding sequence is TGTGCCAGCAGCCCAACCGCGGGGAGCTCAAAGACCCAGTACTTC.

CDR3 coding DNA: TGTGCTAGTGGTAAGGGACTCCGAGGGCAGTATTTT. It translates to CASGKGLRGQYF. The V gene is TRBV12-5, the J gene TRBJ2-3; the D gene is possibly TRBD2 (6 bases). Between the trimmed V and J ends, which lost 5 bases and 11 bases, there was a span of 14 bases. The CDR3 spans 12 residues. Per germline, CDR1 LGHNT and CDR2 FRNRAP.

The gene calls are TRBV27 and TRBJ1-6; D unresolved. Germline CDR1 and CDR2: MNHEY and SMNVEV (reference sequence). V was pared by 5 bases and J by 8 bases, with 10 bases between. The CDR3 is 13 amino acids. The CDR3 spells CASSRTRDSPLHF. CDR3 nucleotides: TGTGCCAGCAGTCGCACACGGGATTCACCCCTCCACTTT.

The J gene is TRBJ2-7, the V gene TRBV7-8; no clear D. CDR1 is SGHVS, CDR2 FQNEAQ, per germline. Trimming took off 0 bases at V and 0 bases at J, with 6 bases between the two ends. CDR3 size: 14 residues. The CDR3 is CASSLAPSSYEQYF. In DNA form, the CDR3 reads TGTGCCAGCAGCTTAGCGCCTAGCTCCTACGAGCAGTACTTC.

This clone has only a few counts. The sample has other DNA sequences that encode this CDR3 too. The J gene is TRBJ1-4, the V gene TRBV27, with 7 bases lining up with TRBD1. V gave up 3 bases and J gave up 4 bases; unmatched junction bases: 2. CDR1 is MNHEY, CDR2 SMNVEV, per germline (reference sequence). This CDR3 has 14 residues. CDR3 sequence: CASSFGDSNEKLFF. CDR3 DNA sequence: TGTGCCAGCAGTTTTGGGGACAGTAATGAAAAACTGTTTTTT.

This clone was observed once. V and J are TRBV27 and TRBJ1-3; TRBD1 agrees at 8 bases. This CDR3 is 17 amino acids long. CDR1 and CDR2 from the germline V gene are MNHEY and SMNVEV (reference sequence). After removal of 8 bases from V and 0 bases from J, the junction contained 12 bases not matched to a gene. The CDR3 region is CASRRTGRSSSGNTIYF. As DNA, the CDR3 is TGTGCCAGCCGCAGGACAGGGAGGTCCTCCTCTGGAAACACCATATATTTT.

This sequence joins TRBV29-1 and TRBJ1-6, with 7 bases matching TRBD1. The germline V gene has CDR1 SQVTM and CDR2 ANQGSEA. V trimming: 6 bases; J trimming: 8 bases; junction bases outside the gene matches: 7. This CDR3 region has 13 residues. CDR3 amino acids: CSVGDSFDSPLHF. The CDR3 nucleotides are TGCAGCGTGGGGGACAGTTTTGATTCACCCCTCCACTTT.

The rearrangement uses TRBV28 and TRBJ2-1, with 7 positions matching TRBD2. CDR1 and CDR2 (germline): MDHEN, SYDVKM. This CDR3 is 15 amino acids long. V shed 4 bases, J shed 12 bases, and the junction held 15 bases outside the gene matches. The CDR3 protein is CASSSPRRERKVQFF. The CDR3 DNA is TGTGCCAGCAGTTCCCCCAGGCGGGAGAGGAAGGTGCAGTTCTTC. Combining the CDR3 with reference TRBV28 and TRBJ2-1 gives the whole variable domain DVKVTQSSRYLVKRTGEKVFLECVQDMDHENMFWYRQDPGLGLRLIYFSYDVKMKEKGDIPEGYSVSREKKERFSLILESASTNQTSMYLCASSSPRRERKVQFFGPGTRLTVL.

The chain recombines TRBV28 with TRBJ2-1; TRBD2 matches 11 bases. This CDR3 has 18 amino acids. The germline gives CDR1 MDHEN, CDR2 SYDVKM. The trim removed 1 base at V and 9 bases at J, leaving 14 bases unmatched. As DNA, the CDR3 is TGTGCCAGCAGTTTATCCTCTTCACTAGCGGGAGTACAAGGTGAGCAGTTCTTC. Its translation: CASSLSSSLAGVQGEQFF.

This clone occurred once. The J gene is TRBJ2-7, the V gene TRBV18; TRBD1 matches at 8 bases. CDR3 length: 13 amino acids. The germline V gene has CDR1 KGHSH and CDR2 LQKENI. Trimming removed 3 bases from V and 7 bases from J; junction bases left unmatched: 5. The CDR3 here is CASSPGQGREQYV. The CDR3 nucleotides are TGTGCCAGCTCACCTGGACAGGGACGGGAGCAGTACGTC.

The V and J genes are TRBV24-1 and TRBJ2-1; 12 bases line up with TRBD2. The CDR3 spans 17 residues. V gave up 3 bases and J gave up 4 bases; unmatched junction bases: 6. Germline values: CDR1 KGHDR, CDR2 SFDVKD. In DNA form, the CDR3 reads TGTGCCACCAGTGATCCTAGCGGGGGGGCGTTGTACAATGAGCAGTTCTTC. This translates into CATSDPSGGALYNEQFF.

This clone was picked up a small number of times. The chain recombines TRBV28 with TRBJ1-4; 9 bases map to TRBD1. Unmatched junction bases numbered 4, after V lost 4 bases and J lost 1 base. Germline lookup yields CDR1 MDHEN and CDR2 SYDVKM. The CDR3 is 16 residues long. The chain's CDR3 is CASSSGQGRTNEKLFF. CDR3 nucleotides: TGTGCCAGCAGTTCTGGACAGGGGAGAACTAATGAAAAACTGTTTTTT.

This clone was counted a single time. The rearrangement links TRBV5-8 to TRBJ2-2, with 10 bases matching TRBD1. V was clipped by 3 bases and J by 5 bases; unmatched bases: 4. Germline V gene sequence: CDR1 SGHTS, CDR2 YDEGEE. The CDR3 covers 15 residues. The CDR3 region has the DNA TGTGCCAGCAGCTGGGGGACAGGGGTTACCGGGGAGCTGTTTTTT. This translates into CASSWGTGVTGELFF.

There are a few counts of this clone. One end of the junction is discordant with germline, which a read error may explain. The V and J genes are TRBV7-7 and TRBJ1-5, with 9 positions matching TRBD1. This CDR3 has 20 residues. Germline V gives CDR1 SSHAT, CDR2 FNYEAQ (reference sequence). The CDR3 sequence: CASRGSPGTGTSDSNQPQHF. The CDR3, as DNA: TGTGCTAGCAGAGGATCACCCGGGACAGGGACCTCTGATAGCAATCAGCCCCAGCATTTT.

The V and J genes are TRBV14 and TRBJ1-1; 8 bases align to TRBD1. This CDR3 region has 17 residues. Germline CDR1 is SGHDN and CDR2 is FVKESK. The V gene end was trimmed by 4 bases and the J gene end by 1 base; junction bases not matched to a gene: 11. CDR3 region: CASSRLIGQGRNTEAFF. CDR3 DNA: TGTGCCAGCAGCCGACTGATAGGACAGGGACGGAACACTGAAGCTTTCTTT.

The CDR3 protein is CAISGDGGHYGYTF. The CDR3 DNA sequence: TGTGCCATCAGTGGCGACGGAGGGCACTATGGCTACACCTTC. This chain connects TRBV10-3 to TRBJ1-2, with D unclear. Per germline, CDR1 ENHRY and CDR2 SYGVKD. CDR3 length: 14 residues. The V and J ends lost 4 bases and 3 bases respectively, with 12 bases between them.

This rearrangement joins TRBV7-2 to TRBJ2-1; D might be TRBD2 (7 bases). Germline CDR1 is SGHTA and CDR2 is FQGNSA. Trimming took 7 bases from V and 0 from J, leaving 16 bases between them. The CDR3 sequence is 16 residues long. CDR3 region: CASTVGGALSYNEQFF. The CDR3 nucleotides read TGTGCCAGCACCGTGGGGGGGGCCCTCTCCTACAATGAGCAGTTCTTC.

This chain's CDR3 is CASSLFLVADTQYF. The DNA for the CDR3 is TGTGCCAGCAGCTTGTTCCTAGTAGCGGATACGCAGTATTTT. This chain links TRBV5-5 with TRBJ2-3; possibly TRBD2 for D (5 bases). There are 14 residues in the CDR3. In germline, CDR1 is SGHKS, CDR2 YYEKEE (reference sequence). V lost 1 base, J lost 6 bases, and 12 bases lay in between.

V is TRBV5-8 and J is TRBJ2-5; 7 nucleotides agree with TRBD2. CDR1 is SGHTS, CDR2 YDEGEE, per germline. The CDR3 runs 13 residues. J was trimmed by 4 bases and V by 4 bases; bases with no gene match: 4. The CDR3 reads CASSAPSGETQYF. The CDR3 nucleotides read TGTGCCAGCAGCGCACCTAGCGGAGAGACCCAGTACTTC.

The chain combines TRBV6-5 with TRBJ1-2; 10 nucleotides line up with TRBD1. V dropped 6 bases and J dropped 8; count of bases not matched to a gene: 9. The CDR3 runs 14 residues. CDR1 is MNHEY and CDR2 is SVGAGI in the germline V gene. CDR3 amino acids: CASRPGTGVRGYTF. DNA of the CDR3: TGTGCCAGCAGACCTGGGACAGGGGTGCGGGGCTACACCTTC.

This chain uses TRBV27 with TRBJ2-3; TRBD1 might be the D (5 bases). Trimming shortened V by 5 bases and J by 5 bases, and 20 bases separated the two germline ends. This CDR3 contains 16 residues. From germline, CDR1 is MNHEY and CDR2 SMNVEV (reference sequence). The CDR3 nucleotides are TGTGCCAGCAGTAGAAGACCCCAGGGTTGGTTAGATACGCAGTATTTT. It encodes CASSRRPQGWLDTQYF.

J is TRBJ2-2 and V is TRBV4-1, with no clear D. CDR1 MGHRA and CDR2 YSYEKL come from the germline V gene. V gave up 0 bases and J gave up 3 bases, with 8 bases separating them. CDR3 length: 15 amino acids. The CDR3 DNA is TGCGCCAGCAGCCAAGATGCCACAGACACCGGGGAGCTGTTTTTT. Translated, it gives CASSQDATDTGELFF.

The V gene is TRBV10-2, the J gene TRBJ1-5, with 7 bases lining up with TRBD1. V lost 3 bases and J lost 0; bases outside the gene matches: 5. The V gene's germline CDR1 is WSHSY and CDR2 SAAADI. The CDR3 has 16 residues. CDR3 nucleotides: TGCGCCAGCAGTGACAGGACAGGAGATAGCAATCAGCCCCAGCATTTT. It encodes CASSDRTGDSNQPQHF.